The source of this TCR beta chain is a study of T cells in Graves' hyperthyroidism and ophthalmopathy. Researchers amplified the TCR beta CDR3 regions from RNA transcripts. In the first-round RT-PCR of the TCR CDR3, the HTBI primer set was used. TCRdb analysed the multiplex PCR reads with MiXCR anew, one entry per CDR3 protein. The sample yields fewer than 110,000 distinct CDR3 sequences, approximately 15% seen once. With a duration under 2 months, the hyperthyroidism was newly diagnosed in patients aged 18 to 65. Researchers barred patients who had uncontrolled infection, other autoimmune disease, pregnancy or lactation. The specimen sequenced was blood. This receptor was obtained from a woman in her fifties or sixties with Graves' hyperthyroidism.

In DNA, the CDR3 is TGTGCCAGCAGGCAAACAAATACCGGGGAGCTGTTTTTT. It specifies CASRQTNTGELFF. V is TRBV5-6 and J is TRBJ2-2; D remains unclear. The CDR3 covers 13 residues. V was pared by 5 bases and J by 5 bases, with 10 bases between. Germline V lookup: CDR1 SGHDT, CDR2 YYEEEE.